Listed below are T cell receptor beta chains from one sample, sequenced in a study of blood T cell repertoires in COVID-19. Repertoires were generated with immunoSEQ multiplex PCR, while TCRdb's copy carries only in-frame clones and drops some. The table has about 70,000 clones, over 75% seen once; the top ten hold roughly a tenth. The sequenced sample was peripheral blood. The receptor set was obtained from a woman under 30 with acute or convalescent COVID-19. The CDR3 runs from the conserved cysteine through the conserved F or W. D genes are given only for firm matches. Not every row has a clone size; where given, it reads once, few, many or a size class.

>NA|NA|TRBJ2-5|TRBV11-3
TGTGCCAGCAGCTTATACGCGAGAGAGACCCAGTACTTC
CASSLYARETQYF
>NA|NA|TRBJ1-6|TRBV30
TGTGCCTGGAATTCGGACAGTTATAATTCACCCCTCCACTTT
CAWNSDSYNSPLHF
>TRBD1|NA|TRBJ1-3|TRBV7-4
TGTGCCAGCAGCTTAGTGGACAGGGTGAGAGCTGGAAACACCATATATTTT
CASSLVDRVRAGNTIYF
>TRBD2|few|TRBJ2-1|TRBV3-1/TRBV3-2
TGTGCCAGCAGCCTGGGACTACTGGGACACAATGAGCAGTTCTTC
CASSLGLLGHNEQFF
>NA|NA|TRBJ1-2|TRBV4-1
TGCGCCAGCAGCGACACCCCTGCTAACTATGGCTACACCTTC
CASSDTPANYGYTF
>NA|NA|TRBJ1-2|TRBV11-2
TGTGCCAGCAGCCCGCCGACAGAACTGAACTATGGCTACACCTTC
CASSPPTELNYGYTF
>NA|NA|TRBJ2-5|TRBV7-2
TGTGCCAGCAGCTTAGGGGGTTTTGAGGGAGAGACCCAGTACTTC
CASSLGGFEGETQYF
>NA|NA|TRBJ2-3|TRBV15
TGTGCCACCAGCAGATCCAGGGCCGATACGCAGTATTTT
CATSRSRADTQYF
>NA|NA|TRBJ2-1|TRBV28
TGTGCCAGCGGAGCCTACAATGAGCAGTTCTTC
CASGAYNEQFF
>TRBD2|NA|TRBJ2-1|TRBV11-2
TGTGCCAGCAGCCTAACCGGGACTAGCGTCTACAATGAGCAGTTCTTC
CASSLTGTSVYNEQFF
>TRBD2|once|TRBJ2-3|TRBV7-8
TGTGCCAGCAGCAGGGGACTAGCGGGGGGGCGAAATACGCAGTATTTT
CASSRGLAGGRNTQYF
>TRBD1|NA|TRBJ2-5|TRBV5-1
TGCGCCAGCAGACGGACAGGGGGCCGGGAAGAGACCCAGTACTTC
CASRRTGGREETQYF
>TRBD2|NA|TRBJ2-3|TRBV3-1/TRBV3-2
TGTGCCAGCAGCCTAGCGGGAGATACGCAGTATTTT
CASSLAGDTQYF
>TRBD2|NA|TRBJ2-1|TRBV7-9
TGTGCCAGCAGCACCCGACTAGCGGGAGACGATGAGCAGTTCTTC
CASSTRLAGDDEQFF
>NA|NA|TRBJ1-5|TRBV10-3
TGTGCCATCAGTGACAGGGTAGCTCAGCCCCAGCATTTT
CAISDRVAQPQHF
>NA|NA|TRBJ1-4|TRBV21-1
TGTGCCAGCAGCACCCGGGACAGGGGGACGTCTAATGAAAAACTGTTTTTT
CASSTRDRGTSNEKLFF
>TRBD2|NA|TRBJ2-5|TRBV7-2
TGTGCCAGCAGCTCCTCGGGGAGCGGGAGGGTCCAAGAGACCCAGTACTTC
CASSSSGSGRVQETQYF
>TRBD1|NA|TRBJ1-1|TRBV25-1
TGTGCCAGCAGTTCCGGACAGGAGGTAGGAGCTTTCTTT
CASSSGQEVGAFF
>NA|NA|TRBJ2-1|TRBV7-9
TGTGCCAGCAGCTTAACTGGCGGGTCATACAATGAGCAGTTCTTC
CASSLTGGSYNEQFF
>NA|NA|TRBJ2-2|TRBV4-1
TGCGCCAGCAGCCCCATGACGTTGGGCCCTAGCAGGCGTGACACCGGGGAGCTGTTTTTT
CASSPMTLGPSRRDTGELFF
>TRBD1|once|TRBJ2-6|TRBV28
TGTGCCAGCAGCCAGGGGGAAAGCTCTGGGGCCAACGTCCTGACTTTC
CASSQGESSGANVLTF
>NA|NA|TRBJ1-5|TRBV20-1
TGCAGTGCTAGTTCGGCAGGTTTTAATCAGCCCCAGCATTTT
CSASSAGFNQPQHF
>NA|NA|TRBJ2-7|TRBV7-2
TGTGCCAGCAGCTTTGACGGGGGCTCCTACGAGCAGTACTTC
CASSFDGGSYEQYF
>TRBD2|NA|TRBJ2-3|TRBV6-5
TGTGCCAGCATACTAGCGGTCACAGATACGCAGTATTTT
CASILAVTDTQYF
>NA|NA|TRBJ1-1|TRBV5-5
TGTGCCAGCAGCCTGGGACAACTGTACACTGAAGCTTTCTTT
CASSLGQLYTEAFF
>TRBD2|once|TRBJ2-7|TRBV27
TGTGCCAGCAGTCCACTAGCGGGGAACTCCTACGAGCAGTACTTC
CASSPLAGNSYEQYF
>NA|once|TRBJ1-3|TRBV7-9
TGTGGCTCCGTCCCGAGCTCTGGAAACACCATATATTTT
CGSVPSSGNTIYF
>NA|NA|TRBJ1-6|TRBV28
TGTGCCAGCAGGGCAGGGGTAGTTAGCTCACCCCTCCACTTT
CASRAGVVSSPLHF
>TRBD1|once|TRBJ1-4|TRBV7-8
TGTGCCAGCAGCTCTTTTAACAGGGGTAGGAGTGAAAAACTGTTTTTT
CASSSFNRGRSEKLFF
>NA|once|TRBJ2-5|TRBV19
TGTGCCAGTAGTAAAGGGGGGGGAGAGACCCAGTACTTC
CASSKGGGETQYF
>NA|NA|TRBJ2-7|TRBV11-2
TGTGCCAGCAGCTCCTTATCCCACGAGCAGTACTTC
CASSSLSHEQYF
>NA|NA|TRBJ1-3|TRBV2
TGTGCCAGCAGTGAAATCTTAACAGGTTTAAATGGAAACACCATATATTTT
CASSEILTGLNGNTIYF
>TRBD2|NA|TRBJ2-1|TRBV30
TGTGCCTGGAGTGTAGCGGGAGGGTACAATGAGCAGTTCTTC
CAWSVAGGYNEQFF
>TRBD2|NA|TRBJ2-7|TRBV7-9
TGTGCCAGCAGCTTAGTCTCCCTAGCGGGATTGTCCTACGAGCAGTACTTC
CASSLVSLAGLSYEQYF
>NA|NA|TRBJ2-7|TRBV28
TGTGCCAGCAGCCCCCCCCGGACAGTGACCTACGAGCAGTACTTC
CASSPPRTVTYEQYF
>NA|NA|TRBJ1-1|TRBV30
TGTGCCTGGACGACGCAGGGTATAACTTTCTTT
CAWTTQGITFF